The 6 T cell receptor beta chains in this list originate from one sample, sequenced in a study of shared clonotypes between healthy human individuals. Profiled with immunoSEQ multiplex PCR; TCRdb holds only in-frame clones, not every one. This repertoire shows some 2.3 million clones, roughly 93% found once; its top ten account for about 0.41%. The sample comprised naive CD4+ T cells from PBMCs. Subset indicated: CD45RA+ positively selected. The source is a man aged 18-30 years in good health. Some clones in this sample may be carry-over from other donors' samples.

V is TRBV6-9 and J is TRBJ1-1; D possibly corresponds to TRBD1 (5 bases). The CDR3 has 11 amino acids. With 7 bases removed from V and 5 bases from J, the gap between germline ends came to 8 bases. Germline V gene sequence: CDR1 MNHGY, CDR2 SVAAGI. The CDR3 protein is CASTQGTEAFF. The CDR3, as DNA: TGTGCCAGCACGCAGGGAACTGAAGCTTTCTTT.

The rearrangement joins TRBV6-5 to TRBJ2-7; 7 bases match TRBD1. Germline-derived CDR1 and CDR2 are MNHEY and SVGAGI. The CDR3 is 14 residues long. V lost 2 bases to trimming and J lost 4 bases; unmatched junction nucleotides: 5. The CDR3 spells CASSYRDSLYEQYF. CDR3 DNA sequence: TGTGCCAGCAGTTACAGGGACAGCCTTTACGAGCAGTACTTC.

The genes are TRBV7-3 and TRBJ2-1; 9 bases map to TRBD2. The CDR3 runs 15 residues. Looked up from germline, CDR1 is SGHTA and CDR2 is FQGTGA. With V trimmed by 1 base and J by 9 bases, 7 bases remained unmatched. The CDR3 reads CASSLNSGSDGEQFF. In DNA, the CDR3 is TGTGCCAGCAGCTTAAATAGCGGGAGTGATGGTGAGCAGTTCTTC.

This chain joins TRBV6-1 and TRBJ2-5, with TRBD1 matching 7 bases. Germline V gives CDR1 MNHNS, CDR2 SASEGT. The V gene end was trimmed by 8 bases and the J gene end by 5 bases; junction bases not matched to a gene: 11. The CDR3 length is 14 residues. For the CDR3, the DNA is TGTGCCAGCCGGACGGGACAGACAATTGAGACCCAGTACTTC. Translation gives CASRTGQTIETQYF.

This clone appeared a single time. The chain links TRBV15 to TRBJ1-2; possible D gene TRBD1, 6 bases. Germline V gene lookup returns CDR1 LNHNV and CDR2 YYDKDF (reference sequence). Deletions cut 0 bases from V and 7 bases from J, with 27 bases between. CDR3 length: 19 residues. The CDR3 sequence: CATSRDFWGWDTVGVGYTF. The CDR3 nucleotides read TGTGCCACCAGCAGAGATTTCTGGGGTTGGGACACTGTTGGCGTTGGCTACACCTTC. Combining the CDR3 with reference TRBV15 and TRBJ1-2 gives the whole variable domain DAMVIQNPRYQVTQFGKPVTLSCSQTLNHNVMYWYQQKSSQAPKLLFHYYDKDFNNEADTPDNFQSRRPNTSFCFLDIRSPGLGDTAMYLCATSRDFWGWDTVGVGYTFGSGTRLTVV.

This clone was observed once. The chain joins TRBV7-2 to TRBJ1-5; D gene uncertain. CDR1 and CDR2 (germline): SGHTA, FQGNSA. The V gene lost 4 bases and the J gene lost 0 bases, with 13 bases spanning the gap. The CDR3 extends over 16 amino acids. CDR3: CASSSQTVLSNQPQHF. The CDR3 nucleotides are TGTGCCAGCAGCTCTCAGACGGTCCTTAGCAATCAGCCCCAGCATTTT. The full variable domain, in which reference TRBV7-2 and TRBJ1-5 provide the parts outside the CDR3, is GAGVSQSPSNKVTEKGKDVELRCDPISGHTALYWYRQSLGQGLEFLIYFQGNSAPDKSGLPSDRFSAERTGGSVSTLTIQRTQQEDSAVYLCASSSQTVLSNQPQHFGDGTRLSIL.